The TCR beta chain under discussion was sequenced for a study of early T cells in non-severe SARS-CoV-2 infection. Across the whole study: The sequenced material was bulk RNA from unsorted whole blood, and its chains were unpaired.

The CDR3 has 13 residues. After removal of 6 bases from V and 13 bases from J, the junction contained 13 bases not matched to a gene. This clonotype was counted many times. Individual cDNA molecules carried attached unique molecular identifiers. One entry per CDR3 protein results from TCRdb running MiXCR on the 5' RACE reads. This sample yields tens of thousands of distinct CDR3 sequences, of which roughly 13% are seen a single time; roughly 10% belongs to the top ten. What was sequenced was whole blood. This TCR derives from an adult who was a healthcare worker with PCR-confirmed SARS-CoV-2 infection or an uninfected control (not recorded which). The V call is TRBV12-3 or TRBV12-4, the J call TRBJ2-5, with 8 nucleotides matching TRBD2. In nucleotides, the CDR3 is TGTGCCAGCAGCCGCGTGGTAGCGGGATGGACGTACTTC. Translated, it gives CASSRVVAGWTYF.